This T cell receptor beta chain was documented in a study of CD8+ T cells in alopecia areata. This clone occurred once. The germline V gene has CDR1 SGDLS and CDR2 YYNGEE. The CDR3 is 15 residues long. After removal of 4 bases from V and 4 bases from J, the junction contained 7 bases not matched to a gene. Isolated RNA was reverse transcribed into cDNA used as the sequencing template. The assay was immunoSEQ multiplex PCR, and TCRdb's table has in-frame clones only and misses some. The sample yields under 350,000 clones, more than 45% seen once. Treatment of the sample: oral pan-JAK inhibitor, 5-10 mg twice daily.

The V call is TRBV9, the J call TRBJ2-2, with 7 bases fitting TRBD1. Specimen: CD4+ T cells sorted from blood, collected at week 24, from a patient treated with tofacitinib. This receptor was identified in a human donor with alopecia areata. The CDR3, as DNA: TGTGCCAGCAGCCCGCCGGGACAGCGCACCGGGGAGCTGTTTTTT. Translated: CASSPPGQRTGELFF.